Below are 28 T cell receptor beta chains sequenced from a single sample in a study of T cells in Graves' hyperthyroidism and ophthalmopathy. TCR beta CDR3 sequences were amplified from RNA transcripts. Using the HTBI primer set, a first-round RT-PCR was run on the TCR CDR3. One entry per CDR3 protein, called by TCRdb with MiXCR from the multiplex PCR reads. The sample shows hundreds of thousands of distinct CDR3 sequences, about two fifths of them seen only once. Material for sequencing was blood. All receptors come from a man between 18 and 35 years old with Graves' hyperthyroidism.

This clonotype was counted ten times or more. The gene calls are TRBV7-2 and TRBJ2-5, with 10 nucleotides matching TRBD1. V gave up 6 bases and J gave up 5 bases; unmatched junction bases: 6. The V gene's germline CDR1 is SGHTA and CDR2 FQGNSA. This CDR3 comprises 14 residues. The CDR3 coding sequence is TGTGCCAGCAGACCCGGGACAGGGGCCGAGACCCAGTACTTC. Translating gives CASRPGTGAETQYF. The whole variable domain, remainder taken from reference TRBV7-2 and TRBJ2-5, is GAGVSQSPSNKVTEKGKDVELRCDPISGHTALYWYRQSLGQGLEFLIYFQGNSAPDKSGLPSDRFSAERTGGSVSTLTIQRTQQEDSAVYLCASRPGTGAETQYFGPGTRLLVL.

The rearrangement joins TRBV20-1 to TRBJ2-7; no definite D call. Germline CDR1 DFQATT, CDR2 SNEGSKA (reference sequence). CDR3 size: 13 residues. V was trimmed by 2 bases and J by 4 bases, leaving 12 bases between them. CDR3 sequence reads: CSARNNPPYEQYF. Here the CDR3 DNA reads TGCAGTGCTAGAAACAACCCCCCTTACGAGCAGTACTTC.

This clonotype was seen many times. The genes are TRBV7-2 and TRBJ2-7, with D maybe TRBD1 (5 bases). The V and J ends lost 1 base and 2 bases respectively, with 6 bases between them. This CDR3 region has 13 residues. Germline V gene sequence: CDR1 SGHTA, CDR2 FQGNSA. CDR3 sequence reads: CASSLVDTYEQYF. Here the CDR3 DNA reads TGTGCCAGCAGCTTAGTGGACACCTACGAGCAGTACTTC.

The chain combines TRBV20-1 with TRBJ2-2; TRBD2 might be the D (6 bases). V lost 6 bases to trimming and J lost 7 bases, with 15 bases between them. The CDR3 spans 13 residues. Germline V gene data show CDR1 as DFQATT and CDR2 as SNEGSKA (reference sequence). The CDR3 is CSARPTTSGELFF. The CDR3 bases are TGCAGTGCCCGACCCACGACTAGCGGGGAGCTGTTTTTT.

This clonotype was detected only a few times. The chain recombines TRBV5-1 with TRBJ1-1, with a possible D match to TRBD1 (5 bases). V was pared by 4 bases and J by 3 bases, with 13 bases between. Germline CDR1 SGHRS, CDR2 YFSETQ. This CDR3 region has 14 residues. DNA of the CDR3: TGCGCCAGCAGCAACCTCGACAGTTACACTGAAGCTTTCTTT. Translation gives CASSNLDSYTEAFF.

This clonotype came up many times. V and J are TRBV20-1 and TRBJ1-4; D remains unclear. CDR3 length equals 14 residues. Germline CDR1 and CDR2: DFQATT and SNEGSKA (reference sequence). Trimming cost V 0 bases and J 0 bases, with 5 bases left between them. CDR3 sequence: CSARDLATNEKLFF. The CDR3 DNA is TGCAGTGCTAGAGATCTGGCAACTAATGAAAAACTGTTTTTT.

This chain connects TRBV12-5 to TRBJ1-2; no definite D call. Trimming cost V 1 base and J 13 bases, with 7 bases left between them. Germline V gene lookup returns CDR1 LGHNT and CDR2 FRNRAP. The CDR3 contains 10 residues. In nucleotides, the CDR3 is TGTGCTAGTGGTTTGGGCGGGAGCACCTTC. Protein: CASGLGGSTF.

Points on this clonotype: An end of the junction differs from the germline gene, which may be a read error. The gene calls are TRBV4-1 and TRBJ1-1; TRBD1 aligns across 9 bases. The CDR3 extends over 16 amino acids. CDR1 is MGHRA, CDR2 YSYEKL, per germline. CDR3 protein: CASSPGTGSVNTEAFF. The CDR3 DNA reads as TGCGCCAGCAGCCCCGGGACAGGGTCCGTGAACACTGAAGCCTTCTTT.

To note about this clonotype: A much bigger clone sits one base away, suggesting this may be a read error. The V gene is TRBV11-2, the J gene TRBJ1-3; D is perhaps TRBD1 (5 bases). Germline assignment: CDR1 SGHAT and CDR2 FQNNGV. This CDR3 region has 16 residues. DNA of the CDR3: TGTGCCAGCAGCTTAGGCAGGGCCTCCCTTGGAAACACCATACATTTT. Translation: CASSLGRASLGNTIHF. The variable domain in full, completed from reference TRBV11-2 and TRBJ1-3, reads EAGVAQSPRYKIIEKRQSVAFWCNPISGHATLYWYQQILGQGPKLLIQFQNNGVVDDSQLPKDRFSAERLKGVDSTLKIQPAKLEDSAVYLCASSLGRASLGNTIHFGEGSWLTVV.

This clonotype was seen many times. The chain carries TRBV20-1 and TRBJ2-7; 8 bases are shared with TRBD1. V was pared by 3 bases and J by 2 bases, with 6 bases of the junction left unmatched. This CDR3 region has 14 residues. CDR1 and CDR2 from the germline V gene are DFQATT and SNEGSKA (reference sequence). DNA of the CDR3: TGCAGTGCTAGTAAGGACAGGGTACCCTACGAGCAGTACTTC. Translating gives CSASKDRVPYEQYF.

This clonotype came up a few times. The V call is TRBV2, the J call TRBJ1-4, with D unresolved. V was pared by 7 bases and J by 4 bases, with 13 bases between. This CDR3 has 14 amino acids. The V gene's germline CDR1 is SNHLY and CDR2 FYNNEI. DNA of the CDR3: TGTGCCAGCACCCGTCGGGGTAATAATGAAAAACTGTTTTTT. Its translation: CASTRRGNNEKLFF.

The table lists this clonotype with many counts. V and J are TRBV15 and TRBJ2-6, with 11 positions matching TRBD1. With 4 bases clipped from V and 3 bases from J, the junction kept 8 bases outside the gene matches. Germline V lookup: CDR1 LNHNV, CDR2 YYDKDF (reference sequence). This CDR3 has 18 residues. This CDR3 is CATSKTRTGGFGANVLTF. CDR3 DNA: TGTGCCACCAGCAAGACCCGGACAGGGGGCTTTGGGGCCAACGTCCTGACTTTC. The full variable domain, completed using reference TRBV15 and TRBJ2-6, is DAMVIQNPRYQVTQFGKPVTLSCSQTLNHNVMYWYQQKSSQAPKLLFHYYDKDFNNEADTPDNFQSRRPNTSFCFLDIRSPGLGDTAMYLCATSKTRTGGFGANVLTFGAGSRLTVL.

For the CDR3, the DNA is TGCAGTGCGTTACCGCCGGGACAGTTTAATGAAAAACTGTTTTTT. It translates to CSALPPGQFNEKLFF. The chain has TRBV20-1 and TRBJ1-4; TRBD1 matches at 7 bases. With V trimmed by 6 bases and J by 4 bases, 11 bases remained unmatched. The CDR3 has 15 amino acids. CDR1 DFQATT and CDR2 SNEGSKA come from the germline V gene (reference sequence).

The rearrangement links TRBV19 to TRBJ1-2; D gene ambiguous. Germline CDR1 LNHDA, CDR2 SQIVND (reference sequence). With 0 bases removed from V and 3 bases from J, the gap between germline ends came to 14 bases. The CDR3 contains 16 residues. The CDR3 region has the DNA TGTGCCAGTAGTATAGATCCAAAAGGCGGGGACTATGGCTACACCTTC. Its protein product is CASSIDPKGGDYGYTF.

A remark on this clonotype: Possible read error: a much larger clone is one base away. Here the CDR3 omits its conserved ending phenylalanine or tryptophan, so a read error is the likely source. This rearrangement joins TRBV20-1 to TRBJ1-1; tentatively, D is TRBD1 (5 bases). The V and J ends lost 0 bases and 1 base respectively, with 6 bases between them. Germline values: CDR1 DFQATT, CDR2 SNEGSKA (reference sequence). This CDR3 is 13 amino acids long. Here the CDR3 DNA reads TGCAGTGCTAGAGACACAGGGAACACTGAAGCTTTCCTT. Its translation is CSARDTGNTEAFL.

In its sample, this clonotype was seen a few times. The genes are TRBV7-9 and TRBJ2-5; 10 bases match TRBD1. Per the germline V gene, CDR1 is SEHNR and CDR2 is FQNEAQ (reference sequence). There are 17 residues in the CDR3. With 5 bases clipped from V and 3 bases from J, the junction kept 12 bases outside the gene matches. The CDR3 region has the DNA TGTGCCAGCAGCGATGGGGGGACAGGGGCTCGTGAAGAGACCCAGTACTTC. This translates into CASSDGGTGAREETQYF.

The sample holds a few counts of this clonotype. The CDR3 loop reads CASSLMGQTGELFF. The CDR3 DNA reads as TGTGCCAGCAGCTTAATGGGACAGACCGGGGAGCTGTTTTTT. The chain is built from TRBV7-3 and TRBJ2-2, with 7 nucleotides matching TRBD1. V trimming: 1 base; J trimming: 5 bases; junction bases outside the gene matches: 1. The germline V gene has CDR1 SGHTA and CDR2 FQGTGA. CDR3 size: 14 residues.

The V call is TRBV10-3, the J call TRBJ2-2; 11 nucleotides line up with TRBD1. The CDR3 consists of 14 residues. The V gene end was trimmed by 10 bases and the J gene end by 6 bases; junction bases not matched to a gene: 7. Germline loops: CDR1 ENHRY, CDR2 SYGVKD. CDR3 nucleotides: TGTGCCAGCAGAGGGGGACAGGGGGCCGGGGAGCTGTTTTTT. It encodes CASRGGQGAGELFF.

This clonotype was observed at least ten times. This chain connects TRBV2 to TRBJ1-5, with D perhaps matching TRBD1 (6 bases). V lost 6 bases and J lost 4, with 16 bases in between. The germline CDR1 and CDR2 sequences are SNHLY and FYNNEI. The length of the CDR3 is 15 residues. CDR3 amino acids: CASRYRDTENQPQHF. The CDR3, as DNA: TGTGCCAGCAGGTACCGGGACACGGAAAATCAGCCCCAGCATTTT. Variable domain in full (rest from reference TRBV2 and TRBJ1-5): EPEVTQTPSHQVTQMGQEVILRCVPISNHLYFYWYRQILGQKVEFLVSFYNNEISEKSEIFDDQFSVERPDGSNFTLKIRSTKLEDSAMYFCASRYRDTENQPQHFGDGTRLSIL.

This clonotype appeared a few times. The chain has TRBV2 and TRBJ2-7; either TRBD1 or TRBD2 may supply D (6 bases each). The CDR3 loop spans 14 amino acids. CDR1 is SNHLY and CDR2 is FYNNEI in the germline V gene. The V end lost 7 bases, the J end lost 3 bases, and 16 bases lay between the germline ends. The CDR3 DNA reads TGTGCCAGCACTCTTTTAGGGGGGAGCTACGAGCAGTACTTC. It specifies CASTLLGGSYEQYF. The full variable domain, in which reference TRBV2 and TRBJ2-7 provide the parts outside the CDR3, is EPEVTQTPSHQVTQMGQEVILRCVPISNHLYFYWYRQILGQKVEFLVSFYNNEISEKSEIFDDQFSVERPDGSNFTLKIRSTKLEDSAMYFCASTLLGGSYEQYFGPGTRLTVT.

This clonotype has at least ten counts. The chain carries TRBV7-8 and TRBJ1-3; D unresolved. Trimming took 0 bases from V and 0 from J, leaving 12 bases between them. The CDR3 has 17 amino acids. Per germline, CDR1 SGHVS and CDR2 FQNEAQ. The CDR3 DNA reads TGTGCCAGCAGCTTAGCGTCAGCAGGATCCTCTGGAAACACCATATATTTT. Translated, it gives CASSLASAGSSGNTIYF.

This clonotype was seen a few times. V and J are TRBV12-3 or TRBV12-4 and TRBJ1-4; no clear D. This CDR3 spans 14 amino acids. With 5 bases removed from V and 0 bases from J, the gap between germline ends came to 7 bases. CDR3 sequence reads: CASSPEPTNEKLFF. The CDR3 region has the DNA TGTGCCAGCAGTCCAGAACCAACTAATGAAAAACTGTTTTTT.

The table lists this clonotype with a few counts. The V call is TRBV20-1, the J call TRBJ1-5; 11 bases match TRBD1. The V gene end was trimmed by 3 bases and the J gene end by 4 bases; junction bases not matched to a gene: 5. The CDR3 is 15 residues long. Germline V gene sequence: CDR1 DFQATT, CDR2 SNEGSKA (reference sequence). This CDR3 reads CSASPGTGGNQPQHF. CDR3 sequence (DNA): TGCAGTGCTAGCCCCGGGACAGGGGGTAATCAGCCCCAGCATTTT.

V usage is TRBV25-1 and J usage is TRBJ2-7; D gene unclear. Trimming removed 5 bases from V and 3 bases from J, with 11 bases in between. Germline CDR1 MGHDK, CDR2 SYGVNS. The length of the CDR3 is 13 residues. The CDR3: CASSYDGYYEQYF. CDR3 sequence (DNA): TGTGCCAGCAGTTACGACGGTTACTACGAGCAGTACTTC.

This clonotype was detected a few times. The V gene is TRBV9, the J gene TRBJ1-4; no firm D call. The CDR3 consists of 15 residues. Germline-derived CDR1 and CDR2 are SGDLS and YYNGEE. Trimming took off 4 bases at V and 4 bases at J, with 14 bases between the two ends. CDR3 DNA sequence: TGTGCCAGCAGCACCCGCTCCAAGGGTAATGAAAAACTGTTTTTT. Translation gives CASSTRSKGNEKLFF.

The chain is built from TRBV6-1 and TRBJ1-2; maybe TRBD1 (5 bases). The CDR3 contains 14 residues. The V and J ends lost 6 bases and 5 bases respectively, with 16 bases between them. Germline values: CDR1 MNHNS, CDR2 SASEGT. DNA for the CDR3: TGTGCCAGCAGCCGGGACGGAACAATTTATGGCTACACCTTC. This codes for CASSRDGTIYGYTF.

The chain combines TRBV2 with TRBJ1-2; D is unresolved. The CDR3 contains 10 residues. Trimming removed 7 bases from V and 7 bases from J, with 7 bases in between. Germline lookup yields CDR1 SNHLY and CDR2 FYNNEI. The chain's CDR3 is CASTRGGYTF. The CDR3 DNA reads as TGTGCCAGCACTCGGGGTGGCTACACCTTC.

CDR3 bases: TGTGCCACCGGGACGGTAGATAGCAATCAGCCCCAGCATTTT. It translates to CATGTVDSNQPQHF. J is TRBJ1-5 and V is TRBV10-3; tentative D call: TRBD1 (5 bases). Germline V gives CDR1 ENHRY, CDR2 SYGVKD. The CDR3 is made up of 14 amino acids. Trimming cost V 10 bases and J 0 bases, with 13 bases left between them.